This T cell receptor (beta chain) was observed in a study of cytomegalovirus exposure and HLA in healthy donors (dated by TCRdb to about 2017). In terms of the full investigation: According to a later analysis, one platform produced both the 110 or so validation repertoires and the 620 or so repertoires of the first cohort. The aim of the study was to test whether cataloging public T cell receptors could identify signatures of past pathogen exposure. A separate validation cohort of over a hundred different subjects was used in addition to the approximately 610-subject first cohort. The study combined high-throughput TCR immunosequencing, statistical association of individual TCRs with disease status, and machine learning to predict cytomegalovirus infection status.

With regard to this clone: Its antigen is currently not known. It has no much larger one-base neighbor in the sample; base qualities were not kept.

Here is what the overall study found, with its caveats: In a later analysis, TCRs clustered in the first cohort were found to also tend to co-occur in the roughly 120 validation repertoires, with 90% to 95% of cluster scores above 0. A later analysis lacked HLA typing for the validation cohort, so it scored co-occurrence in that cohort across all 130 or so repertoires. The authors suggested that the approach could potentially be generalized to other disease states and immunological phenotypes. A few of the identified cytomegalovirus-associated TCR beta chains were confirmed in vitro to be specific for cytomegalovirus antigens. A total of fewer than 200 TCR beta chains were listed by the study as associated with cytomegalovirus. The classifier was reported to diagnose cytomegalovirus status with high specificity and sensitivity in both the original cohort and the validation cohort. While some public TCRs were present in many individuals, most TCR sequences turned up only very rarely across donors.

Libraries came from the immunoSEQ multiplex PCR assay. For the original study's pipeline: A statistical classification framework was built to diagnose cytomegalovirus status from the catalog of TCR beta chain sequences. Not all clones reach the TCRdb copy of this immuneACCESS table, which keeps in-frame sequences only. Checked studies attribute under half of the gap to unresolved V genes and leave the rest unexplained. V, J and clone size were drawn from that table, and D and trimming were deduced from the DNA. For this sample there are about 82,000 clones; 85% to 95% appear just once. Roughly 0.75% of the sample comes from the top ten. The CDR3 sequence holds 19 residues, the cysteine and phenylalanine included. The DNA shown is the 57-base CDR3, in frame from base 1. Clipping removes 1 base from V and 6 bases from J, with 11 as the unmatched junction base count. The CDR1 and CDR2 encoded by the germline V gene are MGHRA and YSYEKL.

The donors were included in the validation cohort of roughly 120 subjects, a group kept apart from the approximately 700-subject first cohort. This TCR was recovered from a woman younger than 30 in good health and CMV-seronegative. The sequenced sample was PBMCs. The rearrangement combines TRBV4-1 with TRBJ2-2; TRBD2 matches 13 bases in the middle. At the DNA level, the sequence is TGCGCCAGCAGCCAAGTACTAGCGGGAGGGCCTCTGTCCGCCGGGGAGCTGTTTTTT. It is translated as CASSQVLAGGPLSAGELFF.